This T cell receptor beta chain was documented in a study of early T cells in non-severe SARS-CoV-2 infection. Study results and limitations: Private and CD4 specificities were missed by VDJdb matching, skewed to anti-spike CD8.

TCRdb re-called the 5' RACE reads through MiXCR, storing one row per CDR3 protein. This table holds approximately 76,000 distinct CDR3 sequences, about an eighth found once. This clonotype was seen ten or more times. Its antigen is as yet unknown. V gave up 0 bases and J gave up 2 bases, with 17 bases separating them. CDR1 and CDR2 from the germline V gene are MNHNS and SASEGT. CDR3 length equals 18 residues. V usage is TRBV6-1 and J usage is TRBJ2-1; D is tentatively TRBD1 or TRBD2 (5 bases each). The sample comprised whole blood. The TCR sequence derives from an adult who was a healthcare worker with PCR-confirmed SARS-CoV-2 infection or an uninfected control (not recorded which). The CDR3 region has the DNA TGTGCCAGCAGTGAAGCGTCCTGGGGGTCCACCCCCTACAATGAGCAGTTCTTC. Its protein product is CASSEASWGSTPYNEQFF.